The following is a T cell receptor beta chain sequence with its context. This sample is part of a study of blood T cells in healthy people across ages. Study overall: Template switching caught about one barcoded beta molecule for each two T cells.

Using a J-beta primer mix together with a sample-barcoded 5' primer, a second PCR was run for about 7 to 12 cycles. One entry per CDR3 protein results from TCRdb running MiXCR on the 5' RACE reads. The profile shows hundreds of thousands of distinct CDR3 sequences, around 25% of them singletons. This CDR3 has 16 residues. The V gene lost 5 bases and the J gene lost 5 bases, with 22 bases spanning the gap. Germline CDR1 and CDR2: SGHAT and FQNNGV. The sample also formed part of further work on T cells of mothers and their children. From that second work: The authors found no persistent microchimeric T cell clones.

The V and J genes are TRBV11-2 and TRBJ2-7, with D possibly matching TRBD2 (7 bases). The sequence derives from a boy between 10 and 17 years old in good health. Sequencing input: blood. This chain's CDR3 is CASSPKPGGASHEQYF. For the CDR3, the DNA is TGTGCCAGCAGCCCTAAACCGGGGGGCGCGTCCCACGAGCAGTACTTC.